Each of the 15 T cell receptor beta chains below was sequenced from the same sample in a study of blood T cell repertoires in COVID-19. Some clones are missing from TCRdb's copy, which holds only in-frame ones; the method was immunoSEQ multiplex PCR. The top ten clones hold less than 5% of a sample with approximately 220,000 clones, around 86% of them seen once. Sequencing input: PBMCs or T cells enriched from blood (not recorded which). The receptors here all came from a woman aged 40 to 49 with acute COVID-19.

The chain is built from TRBV7-2 and TRBJ2-3; D remains unclear. The CDR3 spans 15 residues. V was pared by 5 bases and J by 2 bases, with 14 bases between. The V gene's germline CDR1 is SGHTA and CDR2 FQGNSA. The CDR3 sequence is CASSPSGSLTDTQYF. The CDR3 DNA is TGTGCCAGCAGCCCCTCCGGGTCCCTCACAGATACGCAGTATTTT. The full variable domain, completed using reference TRBV7-2 and TRBJ2-3, is GAGVSQSPSNKVTEKGKDVELRCDPISGHTALYWYRQSLGQGLEFLIYFQGNSAPDKSGLPSDRFSAERTGGSVSTLTIQRTQQEDSAVYLCASSPSGSLTDTQYFGPGTRLTVL.

The chain combines TRBV5-1 with TRBJ2-5, with TRBD2 as a possible D gene (5 bases). Germline lookup yields CDR1 SGHRS and CDR2 YFSETQ. The V end was cut by 0 bases, the J end by 4 bases, with 16 bases between. The CDR3 sequence is 16 residues long. The CDR3 DNA reads TGCGCCAGCAGCTTGGCCGGGGTAGGGATTGTAGAGACCCAGTACTTC. Translation gives CASSLAGVGIVETQYF. Full variable domain (missing parts from reference TRBV5-1 and TRBJ2-5): KAGVTQTPRYLIKTRGQQVTLSCSPISGHRSVSWYQQTPGQGLQFLFEYFSETQRNKGNFPGRFSGRQFSNSRSEMNVSTLELGDSALYLCASSLAGVGIVETQYFGPGTRLLVL.

The chain combines TRBV6-5 with TRBJ2-1; the match to TRBD2 covers 7 bases. The CDR3 is made up of 15 amino acids. Germline V lookup: CDR1 MNHEY, CDR2 SVGAGI. V lost 6 bases to trimming and J lost 4 bases; unmatched junction nucleotides: 9. The CDR3 nucleotides are TGTGCCAGCAGACCTAGCGGAATGGCGTACAATGAGCAGTTCTTC. Protein sequence: CASRPSGMAYNEQFF.

This clone appeared a few times. V gene TRBV5-1 combines with J gene TRBJ2-5; D is uncertain. Trimming took off 4 bases at V and 5 bases at J, with 12 bases between the two ends. This CDR3 spans 13 amino acids. Germline values: CDR1 SGHRS, CDR2 YFSETQ. The CDR3 sequence: CASSPIPGETQYF. In nucleotides, the CDR3 is TGCGCCAGCAGCCCCATCCCCGGGGAGACCCAGTACTTC.

The rearrangement joins TRBV6-5 to TRBJ1-4; D possibly corresponds to TRBD1 (6 bases). The length of the CDR3 is 15 residues. CDR1 is MNHEY, CDR2 SVGAGI, per germline. Trimming removed 5 bases from V and 0 bases from J, with 10 bases in between. The CDR3 reads CASSLGGATNEKLFF. CDR3 bases: TGTGCCAGCAGTCTAGGGGGAGCAACTAATGAAAAACTGTTTTTT.

CDR3 coding DNA: TGCAGCGTTGTGGGGGAGGACAGGGGGCAGAATGAGCAGTTCTTC. This translates into CSVVGEDRGQNEQFF. The V and J genes are TRBV29-1 and TRBJ2-1; 11 positions match TRBD1. The CDR3 contains 15 residues. V shed 4 bases and J 7 bases; nucleotides not matched to a gene: 9. The germline CDR1 and CDR2 sequences are SQVTM and ANQGSEA.

This chain links TRBV15 with TRBJ2-4; the D gene is possibly TRBD2 (7 bases). V lost 0 bases to trimming and J lost 6 bases, with 18 bases between them. The CDR3 contains 17 residues. The germline V gene has CDR1 LNHNV and CDR2 YYDKDF (reference sequence). CDR3 DNA sequence: TGTGCCACCAGCAGAGATCAGGGGCGGGAGCATGGAAACATTCAGTACTTC. It codes for CATSRDQGREHGNIQYF.

The chain couples TRBV5-6 to TRBJ1-2; 8 bases are a match to TRBD1. The CDR3 covers 16 residues. Germline CDR1 is SGHDT and CDR2 is YYEEEE. After removal of 1 base from V and 4 bases from J, the junction contained 9 bases not matched to a gene. This CDR3 is CASSLSPDRVGYGYTF. The CDR3 nucleotides read TGTGCCAGCAGCTTGAGTCCGGACAGGGTCGGCTATGGCTACACCTTC.

CDR3 sequence (DNA): TGTGCCAGCAGTCCTTTCACAGGGGGGAGAGCTTTCTTT. Its protein is CASSPFTGGRAFF. The chain recombines TRBV28 with TRBJ1-1; TRBD1 matches at 8 bases. J gave up 10 bases and V 5 bases, and 9 bases lay outside the gene matches. Germline V gene data show CDR1 as MDHEN and CDR2 as SYDVKM. The CDR3 has 13 amino acids.

The V gene is TRBV7-8, the J gene TRBJ1-2; TRBD1 might be the D (6 bases). Trimming removed 4 bases at V and 6 bases at J, with 9 bases between. Germline V gene lookup returns CDR1 SGHVS and CDR2 FQNEAQ. The CDR3 has 12 residues. The CDR3 reads CASSYNRDGYTF. The CDR3 DNA is TGTGCCAGCAGCTACAACAGGGATGGCTACACCTTC.

A few counts support this clone. The rearrangement uses TRBV27 and TRBJ2-7; 11 bases line up with TRBD2. CDR3 length equals 16 residues. The V segment lost 10 bases and the J segment 0 bases; nucleotides outside the gene matches: 11. Germline-derived CDR1 and CDR2 are MNHEY and SMNVEV (reference sequence). CDR3: CAIETGTSGSSYEQYF. As DNA, the CDR3 is TGTGCCATTGAAACGGGGACTAGCGGAAGCTCCTACGAGCAGTACTTC.

The genes are TRBV6-2 or TRBV6-3 and TRBJ1-5; a weak D match, TRBD1 (5 bases). Trimming removed 2 bases from V and 7 bases from J, with 18 bases in between. This CDR3 is 16 amino acids long. The V gene's germline CDR1 is MNHEY and CDR2 SVGEGT. CDR3 coding DNA: TGTGCCAGCAGTTACCTAAGCCAGGGTAAGGGGCAGCCCCAGCATTTT. Translating gives CASSYLSQGKGQPQHF.

V gene TRBV29-1 combines with J gene TRBJ2-6, with D perhaps matching TRBD2 (5 bases). Trimming stripped 5 bases from V and 0 bases from J, with 8 bases between. The germline V gene has CDR1 SQVTM and CDR2 ANQGSEA. The length of the CDR3 is 14 residues. CDR3 region: CSVRGISGANVLTF. The CDR3 coding sequence is TGCAGCGTTCGAGGGATCTCTGGGGCCAACGTCCTGACTTTC.

The gene calls are TRBV7-6 and TRBJ2-1; TRBD2 matches 8 bases. This CDR3 is 14 amino acids long. Germline V gene lookup returns CDR1 SGHVS and CDR2 FNYEAQ. V shed 2 bases, J shed 5 bases, and the junction held 2 bases outside the gene matches. DNA for the CDR3: TGTGCCAGCAGCTTATACGGGAGGGACAATGAGCAGTTCTTC. This codes for CASSLYGRDNEQFF.

The CDR3 spells CASSLKSLDRGSAYSNQPQHF. CDR3 coding DNA: TGTGCCAGCAGCTTAAAGTCTTTGGACAGGGGGTCCGCTTATAGCAATCAGCCCCAGCATTTT. V gene TRBV7-8 combines with J gene TRBJ1-5; 10 positions agree with TRBD1. Germline values: CDR1 SGHVS, CDR2 FQNEAQ. This CDR3 region has 21 residues. The ends lost 2 bases at V and 0 bases at J; junction bases unmatched: 16. Filled out from reference TRBV7-8 and TRBJ1-5, the complete variable domain reads GAGVSQSPRYKVAKRGQDVALRCDPISGHVSLFWYQQALGQGPEFLTYFQNEAQLDKSGLPSDRFFAERPEGSVSTLKIQRTQQEDSAVYLCASSLKSLDRGSAYSNQPQHFGDGTRLSIL.